The entry below describes one T cell receptor beta chain. This clonotype was seen more than once but under ten times. Its antigen is unknown. It has no much larger one-base neighbor in the sample; base qualities were not kept. This entry is derived from a study of T-cell memory formation after mild COVID-19 (dated by TCRdb to about 2021). For the study in its entirety: TCR sequence clusters from the two donors were largely donor specific. T-cell clones expanding and contracting after mild COVID-19 in a couple of donors were tracked by longitudinal TCRalpha and TCRbeta repertoire sequencing. Two young, previously healthy adult volunteers, one female and one male, were included in the cohort. On the study overall, not on this receptor specifically: The study included only a couple of mild cases, and larger cohorts that include severe cases with pre-infection samples were judged to be necessary. SARS-CoV-2 specificity of the second-wave clones peaking on day 37 was not confirmed. Contracting CD4+ clones were located mainly in the CM and EM memory subsets, whereas CD8+ clones were found to be enriched in EMRA. Some responding clones were detected in pre-infection memory, suggesting pre-existing cross-reactive memory T cells joined the SARS-CoV-2 response. Balanced CD4/CD8 phenotypes were observed for clones contracting from day 15 to 85, whereas a bias towards CD4+ was observed for a second wave of clones expanding from day 15 to 37.

Reading from cysteine to phenylalanine, the CDR3 counts 13 amino acids. The CDR3 DNA has 39 bases and is translated from base 1. V and J are truncated by 3 bases and 6 bases respectively, leaving an intervening sequence of 12 bases. Looking up the germline V gene yields CDR1 SGHRS and CDR2 YFSETQ. Ficoll-Paque density gradient centrifugation was used to isolate PBMCs. Sequenced using an Illumina NovaSeq 6000. Using 5'RACE with constant-segment primers, TCRalpha and TCRbeta cDNA libraries were constructed, with sample barcodes and unique molecular identifiers added in the process. RNA was extracted from every sample with Trizol reagent. Amplification of the libraries took two PCR steps, and the second step added a second sample barcode plus Illumina TruSeq adapters. The libraries were sequenced on an Illumina NovaSeq using 2 x 150 bp paired-end reads. Concerning the study's data processing: With migec v1.2.7, reads were demultiplexed and then collapsed into UMI-guided consensus sequences. Using mixcr v2.1.11, UMI consensuses were aligned to TRA and TRB V and J templates and then assembled into clonotypes. A clonotype was counted as expanded or contracted only if both edgeR and NoisET called the change significant, with noise models trained on biological replicates. For edgeR calls, the thresholds were a false discovery rate-adjusted p below 0.01 and a log2 fold-change of 1. As an exploratory analysis of dynamics, max-normalized trajectories of the 1000 most abundant clonotypes were examined with PCA combined with hierarchical clustering. Separately sequenced CD4+ and CD8+ repertoires were used to assign a CD4 or CD8 phenotype to each responding clone. TCRdb reworked the public reads: Q25 trimming with fastp, MiXCR clone assembly, productive beta chains retained. All rows with the same CDR3 protein become a single entry with the most common DNA and genes. The V and J calls and clone size are TCRdb's, not the authors'. The table for this sample lists some 190,000 distinct CDR3 sequences; around 16% of them were counted only once. The ten biggest clones cover roughly 2.3% of the sample.

Input material: PBMCs or a T cell subset sorted from them (not recorded which). The clonotype was recovered from an adult woman who had mild COVID-19 (a few samples of this study predate the infection). The sample titles of this study are shuffled in the database, so cell type and time point are left out; the donor was told from shared clones. The chain was built from TRBV5-1 and TRBJ1-1; the D gene is perhaps TRBD1, on 6 matching bases. The DNA is as follows: TGCGCCAGCAGCTCTGGGACAAGCTCTGAAGCTTTCTTT. Translated, it gives CASSSGTSSEAFF.